This T cell receptor beta chain was sequenced during a study of T cells in Graves' hyperthyroidism and ophthalmopathy. This clonotype was observed at least ten times. Germline loops: CDR1 SGHRS, CDR2 YFSETQ. The CDR3 is 14 residues long. The germline V and J ends were trimmed by 3 bases and 4 bases, with 13 bases remaining between them. RNA transcripts were the template for amplifying TCR beta CDR3 regions. The HTBI primer set served for first-round RT-PCR of the TCR CDR3. TCRdb redid the calling of the multiplex PCR reads with MiXCR, one entry per CDR3 protein. Here the sample spans a few hundred thousand distinct CDR3 sequences, 13% to 15% being singletons.

What was sequenced was blood. This receptor was obtained from a woman between 35 and 50 years old with Graves' hyperthyroidism. The rearrangement links TRBV5-1 to TRBJ1-1, with D perhaps TRBD1 (6 bases). CDR3 in amino acids: CASSSQGRGTEAFF. The CDR3 nucleotides are TGCGCCAGCAGCTCCCAGGGGCGAGGCACTGAAGCTTTCTTT.